Given below is one T cell receptor (beta chain) in context. Its antigen remains unknown. Germline V CDR1 and CDR2: SGHKS, YYEKEE (reference sequence). Between the trimmed V and J ends, which lost 7 bases and 2 bases, there was a span of 12 bases. The CDR3 loop spans 13 amino acids. This sample was included in a study of OX40 agonist ivuxolimab in advanced cancers. Study at large: Recorded diagnoses for dose-escalation patients were hepatocellular carcinoma, melanoma, renal cell or head and neck cancer. Partial responses were achieved by three patients, one with hepatocellular carcinoma and two with cutaneous melanoma. Prior anti-PD-1, anti-PD-L1 or anti-CTLA-4 therapy was allowed; roughly 40% had some. Whole-study results and caveats: By week 6 at 0.1 to 3.0 mg/kg, blood CD4+ and CD8+ T cells had expanded clonally.

The repertoire was sequenced with immunoSEQ multiplex PCR; TCRdb's copy has only in-frame clones and lacks some. This sample carries some 77,000 clones, around 87% of them seen once, and the ten largest clones take roughly 1.1%. The J gene is TRBJ1-1, the V gene TRBV5-5; D perhaps matches TRBD1 (5 bases). This receptor was identified in an adult with an advanced solid tumor such as melanoma, head and neck, liver or kidney cancer. Sequenced material: CD4+ or CD8+ T cells sorted from blood, taken in a trial of the OX40 agonist ivuxolimab. The CDR3 here is CASEEGANTEAFF. Written as DNA, the CDR3 is TGTGCCAGCGAGGAAGGGGCTAACACTGAAGCTTTCTTT.